This T cell receptor beta chain was sequenced during a study of cytomegalovirus exposure and HLA in healthy donors. Both 60 Vbeta primers and 13 Jbeta primers went into the PCR. Libraries were prepared by immunoSEQ multiplex PCR; TCRdb keeps only in-frame clonotypes and omits some of them. This sample has about 80,000 clones, with approximately 60% found just once. Germline V gene data show CDR1 as MGHRA and CDR2 as YSYEKL. The CDR3 is 14 residues long. Trimming cost V 0 bases and J 6 bases, with 12 bases left between them. Whole-study results and caveats: Sequencing likely produced, as an artifact, a cluster of highly shared sequence variants. In vitro assays verified that three CMV-associated chains recognized CMV antigens specifically. Both high specificity and high sensitivity reportedly marked the classifier's diagnosis of cytomegalovirus status.

As for this clone: Its antigen remains unknown.

Sequenced material: PBMCs. This receptor was obtained from a male donor in good health and CMV-seropositive. The V gene is TRBV4-1, the J gene TRBJ2-7; D is unresolved. Written as DNA, the CDR3 is TGCGCCAGCAGCCAAGAAGGTGCGGTAGGCGAGCAGTACTTC. This encodes CASSQEGAVGEQYF.